This T cell receptor beta chain was captured in a study of CD8 T cells in Susac syndrome. Study in general: Intravenous immunoglobulin alone or corticosteroids were being given to patients with Susac syndrome at blood draw, unless they were therapy-naive.

With random hexamers, reverse transcription was performed on about 0.45 to 1 ug of RNA. TCRdb reprocessed the immunoSEQ multiplex PCR reads with MiXCR, giving one entry per CDR3 protein. The data contain about 180,000 distinct CDR3 sequences, just under 95% of them singletons. The T cells that were sequenced for TCR beta were CD8+ and CD4+ cells from blood. The CDR3 runs 14 residues. The V gene's germline CDR1 is SNHLY and CDR2 FYNNEI. The V end was cut by 2 bases, the J end by 6 bases, with 10 bases between. The source is a human donor with Susac syndrome. The sequenced material came from CD4+ T cells from PBMCs. The chain couples TRBV2 to TRBJ2-2; D remains ambiguous. CDR3 DNA: TGTGCCAGCAGTGAATCGAACGATCCCGGGGAGCTGTTTTTT. Protein sequence: CASSESNDPGELFF.